Below are 21 T cell receptor beta chains sequenced from a single sample in a study of shared clonotypes between healthy human individuals. The data were produced by immunoSEQ multiplex PCR, yet TCRdb's version contains in-frame clones alone and is incomplete. This sample has about 710,000 clones, with around 77% found just once. Input material: memory CD4+ T cells sorted from blood. Subset: CD45RA-negative fraction. The source is a woman in her thirties in good health.

This clone was seen a few times. The chain employs TRBV6-5 and TRBJ1-1; 7 bases are shared with TRBD1. CDR1 and CDR2 from the germline V gene are MNHEY and SVGAGI. The CDR3 has 13 residues. Trimming took 6 bases from V and 4 from J; bases not matched to a gene: 5. CDR3 region: CASRTGSGTEAFF. CDR3 coding DNA: TGTGCCAGCAGGACAGGGTCCGGCACTGAAGCTTTCTTT.

The chain has TRBV28 and TRBJ1-2; D is ambiguous. The CDR3 loop spans 12 amino acids. Germline CDR1 MDHEN, CDR2 SYDVKM. The germline V and J ends were trimmed by 6 bases and 3 bases, with 8 bases remaining between them. The chain's CDR3 is CASRSQHYGYTF. CDR3 sequence (DNA): TGTGCCAGCAGGTCCCAGCACTATGGCTACACCTTC.

The chain uses TRBV5-1 and TRBJ2-7, with D unclear. Germline V CDR1 and CDR2: SGHRS, YFSETQ. Trimming cost V 5 bases and J 6 bases, with 18 bases left between them. This CDR3 region has 14 residues. This chain's CDR3 is CASSPTPFSGEQYF. In nucleotides, the CDR3 is TGCGCCAGCAGTCCTACCCCATTCTCAGGCGAGCAGTACTTC.

The rearrangement uses TRBV9 and TRBJ2-1; D possibly matches TRBD1 or TRBD2 (5 bases each). V was cut by 4 bases and J by 8 bases, with 19 bases left in between. This CDR3 contains 15 residues. CDR1 is SGDLS and CDR2 is YYNGEE in the germline V gene. The CDR3 nucleotides are TGTGCCAGCAGCATATCTAGCATCGAGACAGATGAGCAGTTCTTC. This gives the protein CASSISSIETDEQFF. The variable domain in full, with the rest retrieved from reference TRBV9 and TRBJ2-1, is DSGVTQTPKHLITATGQRVTLRCSPRSGDLSVYWYQQSLDQGLQFLIQYYNGEERAKGNILERFSAQQFPDLHSELNLSSLELGDSALYFCASSISSIETDEQFFGPGTRLTVL.

The chain has TRBV5-1 and TRBJ2-2, with D unresolved. This CDR3 contains 15 residues. Trimming took 5 bases from V and 2 from J, leaving 13 bases between them. Germline V gene sequence: CDR1 SGHRS, CDR2 YFSETQ. DNA of the CDR3: TGCGCCAGCAGGACTGAGGCGTATAACACCGGGGAGCTGTTTTTT. Residues: CASRTEAYNTGELFF.

Notes on this clone: The identical CDR3 is also encoded by other nucleotide sequences in the sample. The V call is TRBV30, the J call TRBJ2-7; no clear D. CDR3 length equals 11 residues. V was trimmed by 3 bases and J by 1 base, leaving 4 bases between them. Germline lookup yields CDR1 GTSNPN and CDR2 SVGIG (reference sequence). CDR3: CAWRSSYEQYF. The DNA for the CDR3 is TGTGCCTGGAGGTCGTCCTACGAGCAGTACTTC.

Comments on this clone: Given a much more abundant clone one base away, this may be a read error. The J gene is TRBJ2-7, the V gene TRBV28; D is undetermined. The germline gives CDR1 MDHEN, CDR2 SYDVKM. The CDR3 is 12 residues long. Here the CDR3 DNA reads TGTACCAGCAGTTTAGGAAACTACGAGCAGTACTTC. Its protein product is CTSSLGNYEQYF.

The V gene is TRBV6-6, the J gene TRBJ1-2, with D uncertain. CDR3 length: 12 residues. The V gene's germline CDR1 is MNHNY and CDR2 SVGAGI (reference sequence). V was cut by 2 bases and J by 3 bases, with 4 bases left in between. The CDR3, as DNA: TGTGCCAGCAGTTACCAGGACTATGGCTACACCTTC. This encodes CASSYQDYGYTF.

The chain has TRBV4-1 and TRBJ1-3, with no clear D. V was trimmed by 3 bases and J by 2 bases, leaving 11 bases between them. CDR1 is MGHRA and CDR2 is YSYEKL in the germline V gene. This CDR3 contains 15 residues. Here the CDR3 DNA reads TGCGCCAGCAGCCACCCCAAAGAGGCTGGAAACACCATATATTTT. Translation gives CASSHPKEAGNTIYF.

This CDR3 reads CASRGQGGTEQYF. As DNA, the CDR3 is TGTGCCAGCAGAGGACAGGGTGGGACCGAGCAGTACTTC. The J gene is TRBJ2-7, the V gene TRBV2; 8 positions agree with TRBD1. The trim removed 6 bases at V and 6 bases at J, leaving 7 bases unmatched. CDR1 and CDR2 from the germline V gene are SNHLY and FYNNEI. The CDR3 totals 13 residues.

V usage is TRBV6-1 and J usage is TRBJ1-3; the D gene is possibly TRBD1 (5 bases). Germline V gives CDR1 MNHNS, CDR2 SASEGT. V lost 2 bases, J lost 8 bases, and 22 bases lay in between. The CDR3 sequence is 17 residues long. The CDR3 sequence: CASSEFGAGSTRDTIYF. As DNA, the CDR3 is TGTGCCAGCAGTGAATTTGGGGCAGGCTCGACACGGGACACCATATATTTT.

The V call is TRBV11-2, the J call TRBJ1-2; D perhaps matches TRBD1 (5 bases). CDR1 SGHAT and CDR2 FQNNGV come from the germline V gene. Between the trimmed V and J ends, which lost 6 bases and 0 bases, there was a span of 11 bases. The CDR3 has 14 amino acids. The CDR3 loop reads CASRLTAANYGYTF. CDR3 nucleotide sequence: TGTGCCAGCAGGTTGACAGCTGCTAACTATGGCTACACCTTC.

This clone has just a few counts. The chain combines TRBV28 with TRBJ1-5; no clear D. With 7 bases removed from V and 6 bases from J, the gap between germline ends came to 16 bases. The germline V gene has CDR1 MDHEN and CDR2 SYDVKM. There are 14 residues in the CDR3. The CDR3 loop is CASTQGLGGQPQHF. The CDR3 nucleotides read TGTGCCAGCACCCAAGGTTTGGGTGGTCAGCCCCAGCATTTT.

This clone appeared a few times. The J gene is TRBJ2-1, the V gene TRBV28, with a possible D match to TRBD2 (6 bases). Trimming stripped 10 bases from V and 5 bases from J, with 21 bases between. The germline V gene has CDR1 MDHEN and CDR2 SYDVKM. The length of the CDR3 is 15 residues. The CDR3 spells CAIHSRGLQDNEQFF. DNA for the CDR3: TGTGCCATCCACTCCCGGGGACTGCAAGACAATGAGCAGTTCTTC.

This clone was recorded once. The genes are TRBV20-1 and TRBJ1-4; D is unclear. The V gene lost 6 bases and the J gene lost 8 bases, with 10 bases spanning the gap. From germline, CDR1 is DFQATT and CDR2 SNEGSKA (reference sequence). This CDR3 contains 11 residues. This CDR3 reads CSARTEEKLFF. CDR3 DNA sequence: TGCAGTGCCCGCACGGAGGAAAAACTGTTTTTT.

The chain combines TRBV9 with TRBJ2-1, with a tentative D call TRBD2 (5 bases). This CDR3 has 15 amino acids. Trimming stripped 1 base from V and 6 bases from J, with 14 bases between. Germline CDR1 reads SGDLS; CDR2 reads YYNGEE. This CDR3 reads CASSVLFGVGNEQFF. Written as DNA, the CDR3 is TGTGCCAGCAGCGTATTATTCGGGGTCGGCAATGAGCAGTTCTTC.

The V call is TRBV27, the J call TRBJ2-1; 10 positions match TRBD2. Trimming at V came to 3 bases and at J to 4 bases, leaving 0 bases not matched to a gene. CDR3 length: 14 amino acids. Germline V gene sequence: CDR1 MNHEY, CDR2 SMNVEV (reference sequence). The CDR3 sequence: CASSLGLAYNEQFF. The CDR3 DNA sequence: TGTGCCAGCAGTTTGGGACTAGCGTACAATGAGCAGTTCTTC.

The chain employs TRBV6-6 and TRBJ2-1; TRBD2 aligns across 7 bases. Germline V lookup: CDR1 MNHNY, CDR2 SVGAGI (reference sequence). The CDR3 is made up of 13 amino acids. Trimming took 6 bases from V and 15 from J; bases not matched to a gene: 14. The CDR3 loop is CASRPTSGTTLFF. The DNA of the CDR3 is TGTGCCAGCAGGCCAACCTCCGGGACTACGTTGTTCTTC.

This chain links TRBV25-1 with TRBJ1-1; D unclear. V was pared by 1 base and J by 1 base, with 7 bases between. CDR1 and CDR2 from the germline V gene are MGHDK and SYGVNS. The CDR3 runs to 14 residues. The CDR3 here is CASSELAQNTEAFF. The CDR3 region has the DNA TGTGCCAGCAGTGAATTAGCGCAGAACACTGAAGCTTTCTTT.

The genes are TRBV10-3 and TRBJ1-5, with D possibly matching TRBD1 (6 bases). CDR1 is ENHRY, CDR2 SYGVKD, per germline. The CDR3 is made up of 14 amino acids. Trimming left V 4 bases short and J 5 bases short, with 12 bases between. The chain's CDR3 is CAISGRGRDQPQHF. CDR3 coding DNA: TGTGCCATCAGTGGCAGGGGCAGGGATCAGCCCCAGCATTTT.

The chain joins TRBV15 to TRBJ1-1, with a possible D match to TRBD1 (5 bases). There are 14 residues in the CDR3. The germline gives CDR1 LNHNV, CDR2 YYDKDF (reference sequence). Trimming took 4 bases from V and 1 from J, leaving 10 bases between them. Here the CDR3 DNA reads TGTGCCACCAGCAAGTCTGACAGGAACACTGAAGCTTTCTTT. This codes for CATSKSDRNTEAFF.